This T cell receptor beta chain came from a study of regulatory T cells in long-lasting Graves disease. Time point in this sample: newly diagnosed GD, antithyroid drugs for less than 3 months. The TCR library was prepared using RNA isolated from PBMCs. Arm-PCR with iRepertoire HTBI primers amplified the CDR3 regions for these TCR beta libraries. As processed by the authors: Across the samples, identification revealed fewer than 75 TRBV and 14 TRBJ segments. In TCRdb, the multiplex PCR reads were re-called with MiXCR into one record per CDR3 protein. Here the V and J calls rest on TCRdb's processing, not on the authors' analysis. This sample has 350,000 to 550,000 distinct CDR3 sequences; approximately 15% occur once, and the top ten carry 17%. CDR1 and CDR2 from the germline V gene are MGHDK and SYGVNS. Between the trimmed V and J ends, which lost 10 bases and 6 bases, there was a span of 13 bases. This CDR3 is built from 13 residues.

Only a few counts were recorded for this clonotype. These data were also filed under a second study, of T cells in Graves' hyperthyroidism and ophthalmopathy. As that report states: Recently diagnosed hyperthyroidism of less than 2 months' duration affected patients aged 18 to 65.

The sequencing here drew on peripheral blood mononuclear cells (PBMCs), taken at new diagnosis, from a patient treated with antithyroid drugs. This TCR was sampled from a woman between 45 and 60 years old with Graves disease. This sequence joins TRBV25-1 and TRBJ1-6, with a tentative D call TRBD1 (6 bases). The CDR3 nucleotides are TGTGCCACTTCGAGGGGGGCTAATTCACCCCTCCACTTT. Translated, it gives CATSRGANSPLHF.